A single sample gave rise to the 14 T cell receptor beta chains below, sequenced in a study of blood T cell repertoires in COVID-19 (dated by TCRdb to 2019 to 2021). Libraries were built with the immunoSEQ multiplex PCR assay. TCRdb retrieved this table from immuneACCESS and kept in-frame rearrangements only. Not all clones are present; in checked studies, unresolved V genes account for under half, and no reason is known for the remainder. In all, the sample holds roughly 100,000 clones, and over 75% of those were seen once. Clones ranked in the top ten supply roughly 6.2% of the sample. Sequences were obtained from peripheral blood. These receptors all stem from a human donor in a cohort sampled during active COVID-19.

This clone occurred once. The chain joins TRBV7-3 to TRBJ2-6; a possible D gene is TRBD2 (6 bases). Germline CDR1 is SGHTA and CDR2 is FQGTGA. This CDR3 region has 16 residues. The germline V and J ends were trimmed by 2 bases and 1 base, with 9 bases remaining between them. The CDR3 DNA sequence: TGTGCCAGCAGCTTAGGCGGGGATTCTGGGGCCAACGTCCTGACTTTC. It yields the protein CASSLGGDSGANVLTF.

The chain carries TRBV20-1 and TRBJ2-7, with 7 bases aligning to TRBD1. The CDR3 has 11 residues. Trimming removed 6 bases from V and 6 bases from J; junction bases left unmatched: 5. Germline V gene lookup returns CDR1 DFQATT and CDR2 SNEGSKA (reference sequence). The CDR3 DNA reads TGCAGTGCCCCGACAGGGCGCGAGCAGTACTTC. Its translation: CSAPTGREQYF.

The chain is built from TRBV28 and TRBJ1-6, with a weak D call TRBD1 (5 bases). From germline, CDR1 is MDHEN and CDR2 SYDVKM. This CDR3 has 16 residues. The V end was cut by 6 bases, the J end by 5 bases, with 17 bases between. CDR3 bases: TGTGCCAGCAGAGAGGACATCCCCTACAATAATTCACCCCTCCACTTT. Amino acids: CASREDIPYNNSPLHF.

The chain links TRBV7-3 to TRBJ2-2, with 9 bases lining up with TRBD2. The germline V gene has CDR1 SGHTA and CDR2 FQGTGA. The J segment lost 6 bases and the V segment lost 3 bases, leaving 8 bases of the junction unmatched. This CDR3 has 16 residues. CDR3 nucleotides: TGTGCCAGCAGCTTTACTCGCGGGGGGGCCGCCGGGGAGCTGTTTTTT. Translated: CASSFTRGGAAGELFF.

This clone occurred once. J is TRBJ1-6 and V is TRBV20-1, with D hard to call. Between the trimmed V and J ends, which lost 3 bases and 11 bases, there was a span of 17 bases. The length of the CDR3 is 14 residues. Germline lookup yields CDR1 DFQATT and CDR2 SNEGSKA (reference sequence). This CDR3 is CSASGSGVETPLHF. For the CDR3, the DNA is TGCAGTGCTAGTGGGTCCGGGGTAGAGACACCCCTCCACTTT.

The chain employs TRBV15 and TRBJ2-5; 9 bases agree with TRBD1. Losses at the gene ends were 3 bases for V and 5 bases for J; bases not matched to a gene: 7. Germline V gene data show CDR1 as LNHNV and CDR2 as YYDKDF (reference sequence). The CDR3 consists of 15 residues. CDR3 protein: CATSSTGQGYETQYF. The CDR3 DNA follows: TGTGCCACCAGCAGTACGGGACAGGGATATGAGACCCAGTACTTC.

The J gene is TRBJ2-3, the V gene TRBV2; D is perhaps TRBD1 (5 bases). Germline V gives CDR1 SNHLY, CDR2 FYNNEI. V was pared by 7 bases and J by 7 bases, with 12 bases between. This CDR3 is 12 amino acids long. The CDR3 reads CASTGQGHTQYF. CDR3 sequence (DNA): TGTGCCAGCACAGGTCAGGGTCATACGCAGTATTTT.

The chain has TRBV3-1 (or the pseudogene TRBV3-2) and TRBJ2-7; 7 bases align to TRBD1. This CDR3 comprises 13 residues. Germline V gives CDR1 LGHDT, CDR2 YNNKEL (reference sequence). With V trimmed by 1 base and J by 9 bases, 6 bases remained unmatched. The CDR3 loop is CASSQAPQGPQYF. In DNA, the CDR3 is TGTGCCAGCAGCCAAGCGCCACAGGGGCCGCAGTACTTC.

This chain links TRBV11-2 with TRBJ1-3, with a possible D match to TRBD1 (5 bases). Germline CDR1 is SGHAT and CDR2 is FQNNGV. CDR3 length equals 14 residues. The V gene lost 0 bases and the J gene lost 4 bases, with 7 bases spanning the gap. The CDR3: CASSLDSGGNTIYF. DNA for the CDR3: TGTGCCAGCAGCTTAGATTCAGGGGGAAACACCATATATTTT.

The chain has TRBV6-5 and TRBJ2-1; weak D call: TRBD1 (5 bases). CDR1 is MNHEY, CDR2 SVGAGI, per germline. Trimming shortened V by 5 bases and J by 0 bases, and 11 bases separated the two germline ends. The CDR3 is 15 amino acids. DNA for the CDR3: TGTGCCAGCAGTATACACAGGAGCTCCTACAATGAGCAGTTCTTC. Translation gives CASSIHRSSYNEQFF.

CDR3 in DNA: TGTGCCACACCCAGGGTTCCTGGAAACACCATATATTTT. Translation: CATPRVPGNTIYF. The V and J genes are TRBV11-2 and TRBJ1-3, with D possibly TRBD1 on 5 matching bases. V lost 10 bases to trimming and J lost 2 bases, with 12 bases between them. The CDR3 spans 13 residues. Germline values: CDR1 SGHAT, CDR2 FQNNGV.

The chain links TRBV2 to TRBJ2-7; D unresolved. From germline, CDR1 is SNHLY and CDR2 FYNNEI. This CDR3 is built from 12 residues. Between the trimmed V and J ends, which lost 6 bases and 4 bases, there was a span of 10 bases. In DNA form, the CDR3 reads TGTGCCAGCAGGGAGCTAGGATACGAGCAGTACTTC. Its translation is CASRELGYEQYF.

The rearrangement joins TRBV11-2 to TRBJ1-1; the D gene is possibly TRBD1 (6 bases). The germline V and J ends were trimmed by 4 bases and 1 base, with 13 bases remaining between them. Germline CDR1 is SGHAT and CDR2 is FQNNGV. CDR3 size: 15 residues. The CDR3 DNA reads TGTGCCAGCAGCTCCGCCAAGACAGGGAACACTGAAGCTTTCTTT. Residues: CASSSAKTGNTEAFF.

The chain couples TRBV5-4 to TRBJ2-3; 7 nucleotides line up with TRBD1. J gave up 0 bases and V 4 bases, and 8 bases lay outside the gene matches. Germline V lookup: CDR1 SGHNT, CDR2 YYREEE (reference sequence). The CDR3 is made up of 16 amino acids. The CDR3 coding sequence is TGTGCCAGCAGCCGCCGGGACAGCTCTAGCACAGATACGCAGTATTTT. It yields the protein CASSRRDSSSTDTQYF.